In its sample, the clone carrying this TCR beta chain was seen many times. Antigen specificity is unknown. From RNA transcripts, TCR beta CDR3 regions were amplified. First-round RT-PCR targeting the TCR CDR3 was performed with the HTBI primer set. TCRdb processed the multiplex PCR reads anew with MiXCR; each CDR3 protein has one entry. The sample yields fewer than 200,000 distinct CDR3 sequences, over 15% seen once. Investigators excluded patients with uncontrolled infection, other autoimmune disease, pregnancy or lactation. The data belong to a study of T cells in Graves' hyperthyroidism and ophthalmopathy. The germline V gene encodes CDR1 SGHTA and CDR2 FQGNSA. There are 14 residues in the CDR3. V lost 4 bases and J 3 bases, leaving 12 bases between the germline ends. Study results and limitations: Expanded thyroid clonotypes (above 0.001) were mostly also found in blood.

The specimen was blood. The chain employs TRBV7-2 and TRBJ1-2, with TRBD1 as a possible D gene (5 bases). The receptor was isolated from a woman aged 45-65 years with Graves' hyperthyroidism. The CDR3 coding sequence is TGTGCCAGCAGCTCTGGACAAACGGACTATGGCTACACCTTC. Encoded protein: CASSSGQTDYGYTF.